Given below is one TCR beta chain in context. The record originates from a study of blood T cell repertoires in COVID-19. Study background: Material from acute and convalescent COVID-19 was sourced from the United States, Italy and Spain. T cells, B-cell-depleted T cells, or PBMCs provided the cDNA or gDNA that served as material.

V lost 6 bases and J lost 4, with 10 bases in between. Germline V gives CDR1 SNHLY, CDR2 FYNNEI. This CDR3 has 13 residues. In the original processing: Reference gene primer amplification gave nucleated cell count estimates. Generated by immunoSEQ multiplex PCR, the TCRdb table keeps only in-frame clones and is missing some. V and J calls and clone size follow that table, whereas D and trimming were derived from the DNA. This repertoire shows about 200,000 clones, 70% to 90% found once; its top ten account for 3%. This clonotype originated in a man aged 60-69 years with acute or convalescent COVID-19. This chain uses TRBV2 with TRBJ1-5; perhaps TRBD1 as D (5 bases). The sequenced sample consisted of peripheral blood. The CDR3 coding sequence is TGTGCCAGCAGAAGACAGAGGAATCAGCCCCAGCATTTT. Translation gives CASRRQRNQPQHF.